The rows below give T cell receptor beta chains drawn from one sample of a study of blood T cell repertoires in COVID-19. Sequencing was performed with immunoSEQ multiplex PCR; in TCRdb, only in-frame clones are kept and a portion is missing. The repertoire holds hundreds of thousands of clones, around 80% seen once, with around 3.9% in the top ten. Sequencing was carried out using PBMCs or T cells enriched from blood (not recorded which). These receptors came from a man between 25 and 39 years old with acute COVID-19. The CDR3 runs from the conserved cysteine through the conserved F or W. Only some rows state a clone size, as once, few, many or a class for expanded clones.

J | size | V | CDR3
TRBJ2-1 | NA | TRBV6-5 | CASSFLAGGPHEQFF
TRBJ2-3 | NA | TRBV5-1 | CASSSFPPSGGRLDTQYF
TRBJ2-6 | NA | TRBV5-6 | CASSLGPFGAGANVLTF
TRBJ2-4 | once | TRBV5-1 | CASSRGGKVTENIQYF
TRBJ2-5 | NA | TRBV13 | CASSLGLQETQYF
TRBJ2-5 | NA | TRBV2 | CASSPSGRAGAQYF
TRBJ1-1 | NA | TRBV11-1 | CASSLYRDPEGTEAFF
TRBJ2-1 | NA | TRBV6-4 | CASIGQFF
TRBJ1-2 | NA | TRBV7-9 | CASSSGGQGDGYTF
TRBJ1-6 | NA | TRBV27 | CASSSPVSNSPLHF
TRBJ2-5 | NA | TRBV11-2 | CASSLGQAGQETQYF
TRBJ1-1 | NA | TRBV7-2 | CASSLQRTVGTEAFF
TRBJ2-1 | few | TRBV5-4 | CAVGGPAPFNEQFF
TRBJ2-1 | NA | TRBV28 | CASPPGTGALYNEQFF
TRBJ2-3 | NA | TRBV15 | CATRSGSNPDTQYF
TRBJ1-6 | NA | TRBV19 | CASSPQQGIGSPLHF
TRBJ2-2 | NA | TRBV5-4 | CASSPSSGRAAGELFF
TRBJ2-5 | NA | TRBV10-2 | CASSEGGGPQETQYF
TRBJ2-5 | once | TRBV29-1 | CSGLGTPSIGETQYF
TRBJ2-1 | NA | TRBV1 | CTSSQTTRTDEQFF
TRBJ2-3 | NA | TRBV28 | CASSFSGLETDTQYF
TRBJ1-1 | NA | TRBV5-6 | CASSGGNQVRTEAFF
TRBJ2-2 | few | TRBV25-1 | CASSQGSRTGELFF
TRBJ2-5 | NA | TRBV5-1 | CASSTTGAEGQGATQYF
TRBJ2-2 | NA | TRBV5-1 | CASSFLAGTTGELFF
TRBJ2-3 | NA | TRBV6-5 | CASMIVGTDTQYF
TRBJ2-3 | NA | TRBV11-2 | CASSLRPGGGTDTQYF
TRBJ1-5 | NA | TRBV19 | CASSIGERGQAQHF
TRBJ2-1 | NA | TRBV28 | CASSFSGIGNNEQFF
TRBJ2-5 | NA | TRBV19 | CASSIASRRETQYF
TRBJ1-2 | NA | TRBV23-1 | CASSQRNRARGPYGYTF
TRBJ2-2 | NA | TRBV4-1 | CASSPYRAVTGELFF
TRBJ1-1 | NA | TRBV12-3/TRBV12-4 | CASSPRGGTEAFF
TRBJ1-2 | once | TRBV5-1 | CASSRQGKGYTF
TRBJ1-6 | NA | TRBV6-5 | CASRFTPVDNSPLHF
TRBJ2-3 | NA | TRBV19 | CASSPASGPNTQYF
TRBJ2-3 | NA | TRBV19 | CASSILRGDTQYF
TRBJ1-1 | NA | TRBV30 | CAWSSVGGRAFF
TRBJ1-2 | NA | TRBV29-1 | CSGKPGQGGVNTF
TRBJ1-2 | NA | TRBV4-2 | CASSQGIRTQYGYTF
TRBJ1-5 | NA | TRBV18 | CASSPLEGVRAQHF
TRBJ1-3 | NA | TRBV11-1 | CASSLALAGNTIYF
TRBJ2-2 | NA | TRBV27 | CASRRGLNPNTGELFF
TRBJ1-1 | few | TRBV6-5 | CASNRQGEAFF
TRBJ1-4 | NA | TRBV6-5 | CASTPGQGEEKLFF
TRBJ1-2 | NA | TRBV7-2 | CASSYPVGGPSGYTF
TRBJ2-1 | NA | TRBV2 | CAGGTSGPYVEQFF
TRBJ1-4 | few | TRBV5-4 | CASSLAGTGRGNEKLFF
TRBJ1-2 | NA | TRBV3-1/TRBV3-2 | CASSQSRTDGYTF
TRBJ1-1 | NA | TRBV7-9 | CASSFSVDTEAFF
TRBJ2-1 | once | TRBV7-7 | CASSLVVTGSHNEQFF
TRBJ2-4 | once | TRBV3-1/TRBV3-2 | CASSLHPGAAKNIQYF
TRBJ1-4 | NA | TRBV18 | CASSPGQGGEKLFF
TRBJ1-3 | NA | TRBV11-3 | CASSFGGGRNTIYF
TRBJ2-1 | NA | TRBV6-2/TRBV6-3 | CASSYSAGLNFQFF
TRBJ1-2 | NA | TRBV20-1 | CSASWRVRDRGHGSYGYTF
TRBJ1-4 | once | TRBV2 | CASRANGVGNEKLFF
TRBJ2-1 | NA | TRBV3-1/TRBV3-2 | CASSRNPVAGISYNEQFF
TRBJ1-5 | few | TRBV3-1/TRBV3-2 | CASSQGMGGNQPQHF